The clone carrying this T cell receptor beta chain was recorded at least ten times. Its target is unknown. The junction had 3 bases not matched to a gene; V was cut back by 1 base and J by 4 bases. The CDR3 runs 14 residues. The germline V gene has CDR1 KGHSH and CDR2 LQKENI. Every diagnosis used clinical symptoms, serum thyroxine and TRAb, thyroid ultrasound and orbital computed tomography. The authors obtained PBMCs from roughly 10 ml of fresh peripheral blood. The investigators amplified TCR beta CDR3 regions from RNA transcripts. First-round RT-PCR of the TCR CDR3 relied on the HTBI primer set. Using its own MiXCR run on the multiplex PCR reads, TCRdb lists one record per CDR3 protein. The data hold approximately 300,000 distinct CDR3 sequences, with around 19% observed a single time. The record originates from a study of T cells in Graves' hyperthyroidism and ophthalmopathy. Study summary: Sampling of peripheral blood happened at initial diagnosis, prior to any treatment. Study-level results: A model of 13 V-J pairs discriminated ophthalmopathy from stable hyperthyroidism.

This TCR was recovered from a man aged 50-59 years with Graves' ophthalmopathy. The gene calls are TRBV18 and TRBJ2-7, with 8 nucleotides matching TRBD1. Sequences were obtained from blood. CDR3 coding DNA: TGTGCCAGCTCACCACGGACAGGGAAGTACGAGCAGTACTTC. This translates into CASSPRTGKYEQYF.